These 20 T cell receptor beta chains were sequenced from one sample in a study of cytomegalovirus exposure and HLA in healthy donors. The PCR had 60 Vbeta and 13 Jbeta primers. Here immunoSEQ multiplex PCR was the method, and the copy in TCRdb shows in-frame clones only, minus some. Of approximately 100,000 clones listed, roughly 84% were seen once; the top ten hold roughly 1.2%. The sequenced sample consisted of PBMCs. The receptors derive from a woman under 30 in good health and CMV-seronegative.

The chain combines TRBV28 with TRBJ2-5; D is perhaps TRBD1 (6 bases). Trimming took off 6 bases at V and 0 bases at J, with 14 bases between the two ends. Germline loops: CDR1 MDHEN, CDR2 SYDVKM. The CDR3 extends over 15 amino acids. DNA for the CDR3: TGTGCCAGCAGCTCCGGACAGTGGTACCAAGAGACCCAGTACTTC. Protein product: CASSSGQWYQETQYF.

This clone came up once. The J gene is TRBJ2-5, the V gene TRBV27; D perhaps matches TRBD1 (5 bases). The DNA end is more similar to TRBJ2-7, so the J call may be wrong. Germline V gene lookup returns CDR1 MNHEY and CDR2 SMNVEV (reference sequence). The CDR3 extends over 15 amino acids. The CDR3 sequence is CASSLQGKSSYEQYF. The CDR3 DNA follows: TGTGCCAGCAGTTTACAGGGAAAGAGCTCCTACGAGCAGTACTTC.

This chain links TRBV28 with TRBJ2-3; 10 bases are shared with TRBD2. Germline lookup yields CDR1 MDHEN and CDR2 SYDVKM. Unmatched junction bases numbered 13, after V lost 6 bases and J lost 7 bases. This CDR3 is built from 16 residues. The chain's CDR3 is CASSSIVAGGRNTQYF. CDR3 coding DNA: TGTGCCAGCAGCTCGATTGTAGCGGGGGGCCGAAATACGCAGTATTTT.

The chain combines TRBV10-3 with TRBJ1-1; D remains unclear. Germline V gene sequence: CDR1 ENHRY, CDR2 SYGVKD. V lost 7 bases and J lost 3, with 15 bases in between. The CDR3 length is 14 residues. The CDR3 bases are TGTGCCATCAAGTCTCTAAAGCCGGACACTGAAGCTTTCTTT. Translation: CAIKSLKPDTEAFF.

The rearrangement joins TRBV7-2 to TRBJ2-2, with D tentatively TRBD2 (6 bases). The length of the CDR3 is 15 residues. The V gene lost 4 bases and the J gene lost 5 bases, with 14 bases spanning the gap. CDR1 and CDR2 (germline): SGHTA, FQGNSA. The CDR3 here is CASSYQTSRTGELFF. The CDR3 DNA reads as TGTGCCAGCAGCTACCAGACTAGTCGAACCGGGGAGCTGTTTTTT.

DNA for the CDR3: TGTGCCAGCAGTCCCCCCAGGGACGAGCAGTACTTC. Its translation: CASSPPRDEQYF. The chain employs TRBV28 and TRBJ2-7, with D perhaps matching TRBD1 (5 bases). Trimming cost V 5 bases and J 5 bases, with 10 bases left between them. The CDR3 has 12 amino acids. From germline, CDR1 is MDHEN and CDR2 SYDVKM.

CDR3: CASSLRISGTETQYF. The CDR3 DNA sequence: TGTGCCAGCAGCCTCAGGATTAGCGGGACCGAGACCCAGTACTTC. The rearrangement links TRBV28 to TRBJ2-5; 8 bases are a match to TRBD2. V dropped 6 bases and J dropped 5; count of bases not matched to a gene: 11. Per germline, CDR1 MDHEN and CDR2 SYDVKM. There are 15 residues in the CDR3.

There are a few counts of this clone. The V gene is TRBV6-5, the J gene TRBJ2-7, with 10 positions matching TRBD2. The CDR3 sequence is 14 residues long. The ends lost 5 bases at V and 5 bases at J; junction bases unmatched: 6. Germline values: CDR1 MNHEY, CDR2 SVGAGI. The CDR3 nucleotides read TGTGCCAGCAGTATTACTAGCGGGGAAGACGAGCAGTACTTC. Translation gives CASSITSGEDEQYF.

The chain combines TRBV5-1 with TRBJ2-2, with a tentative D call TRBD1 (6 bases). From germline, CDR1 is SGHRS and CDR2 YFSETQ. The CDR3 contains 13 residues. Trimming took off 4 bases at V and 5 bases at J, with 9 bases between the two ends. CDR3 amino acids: CASSPQGTGELFF. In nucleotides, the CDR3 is TGCGCCAGCAGCCCGCAGGGGACCGGGGAGCTGTTTTTT.

CDR3 in amino acids: CASSQGQVNEKLFF. The CDR3 DNA is TGCGCCAGCAGCCAAGGTCAGGTAAATGAAAAACTGTTTTTT. The chain carries TRBV4-3 and TRBJ1-4, with D unresolved. This CDR3 contains 14 residues. CDR1 and CDR2 (germline): LGHNA, YSLEER. Trimming pared 1 base from V and 5 bases from J, leaving 8 bases between.

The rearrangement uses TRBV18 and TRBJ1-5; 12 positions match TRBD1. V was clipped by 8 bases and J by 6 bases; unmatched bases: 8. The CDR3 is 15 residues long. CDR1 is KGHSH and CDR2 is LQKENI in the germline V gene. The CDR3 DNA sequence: TGTGCCAGCGCCACCGGGACAGGGGGCAGTCAGCCCCAGCATTTT. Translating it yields CASATGTGGSQPQHF.

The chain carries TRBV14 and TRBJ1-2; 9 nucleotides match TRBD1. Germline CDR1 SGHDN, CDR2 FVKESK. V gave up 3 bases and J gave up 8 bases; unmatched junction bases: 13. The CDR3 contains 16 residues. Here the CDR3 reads CASSHDPTGGEMGYTF. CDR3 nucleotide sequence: TGTGCCAGCAGCCACGACCCTACAGGGGGCGAGATGGGCTACACCTTC.

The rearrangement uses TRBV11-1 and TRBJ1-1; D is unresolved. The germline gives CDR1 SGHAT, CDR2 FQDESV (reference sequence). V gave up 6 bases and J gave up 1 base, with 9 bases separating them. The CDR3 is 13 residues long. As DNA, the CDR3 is TGTGCCAGCAGGCTAGGAGAGAACACTGAAGCTTTCTTT. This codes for CASRLGENTEAFF.

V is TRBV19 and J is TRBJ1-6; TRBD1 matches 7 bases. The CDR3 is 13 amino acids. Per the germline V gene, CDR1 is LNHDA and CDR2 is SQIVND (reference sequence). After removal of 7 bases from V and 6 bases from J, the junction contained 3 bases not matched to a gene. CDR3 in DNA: TGTGCCAGTAAGGGACAGCTTAATTCACCCCTCCACTTT. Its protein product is CASKGQLNSPLHF.

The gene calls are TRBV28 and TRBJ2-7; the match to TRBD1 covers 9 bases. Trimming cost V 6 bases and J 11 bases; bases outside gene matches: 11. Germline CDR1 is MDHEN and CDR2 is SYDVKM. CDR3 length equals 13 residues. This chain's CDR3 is CASSLNRGRLEYF. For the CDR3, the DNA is TGTGCCAGCAGCTTGAACAGGGGGCGCTTGGAGTACTTC.

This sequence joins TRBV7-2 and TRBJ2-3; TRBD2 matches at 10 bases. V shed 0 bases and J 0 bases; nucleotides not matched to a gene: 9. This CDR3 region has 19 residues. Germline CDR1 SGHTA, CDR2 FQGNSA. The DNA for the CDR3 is TGTGCCAGCAGCTTAGCCCCCAAGGGGGGACTAGCGAGCACAGATACGCAGTATTTT. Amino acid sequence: CASSLAPKGGLASTDTQYF.

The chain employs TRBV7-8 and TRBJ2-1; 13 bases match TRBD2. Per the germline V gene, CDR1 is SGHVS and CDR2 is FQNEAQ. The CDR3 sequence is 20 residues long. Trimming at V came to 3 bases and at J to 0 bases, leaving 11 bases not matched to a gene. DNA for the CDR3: TGTGCCAGCAGCTTTAGAGAGGGACTAGCGGGACGTCGCTCCTACAATGAGCAGTTCTTC. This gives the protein CASSFREGLAGRRSYNEQFF.

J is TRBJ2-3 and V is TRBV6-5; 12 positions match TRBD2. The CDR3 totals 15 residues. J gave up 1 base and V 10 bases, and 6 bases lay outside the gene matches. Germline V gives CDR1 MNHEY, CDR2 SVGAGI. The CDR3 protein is CATASGGAGTDTQYF. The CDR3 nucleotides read TGTGCCACAGCTAGCGGGGGGGCGGGCACAGATACGCAGTATTTT.

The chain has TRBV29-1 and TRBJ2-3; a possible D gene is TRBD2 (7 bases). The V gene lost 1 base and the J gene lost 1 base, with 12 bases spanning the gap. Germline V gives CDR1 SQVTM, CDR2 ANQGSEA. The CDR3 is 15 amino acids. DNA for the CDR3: TGCAGCGTTGAAGTCGGGGGGCTGGGCACAGATACGCAGTATTTT. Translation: CSVEVGGLGTDTQYF.

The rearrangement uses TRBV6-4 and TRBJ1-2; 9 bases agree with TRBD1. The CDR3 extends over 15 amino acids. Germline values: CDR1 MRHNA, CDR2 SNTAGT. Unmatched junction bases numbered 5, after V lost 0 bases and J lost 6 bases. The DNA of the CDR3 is TGTGCCAGCAGTGACTCTGGGACAGGGATCGATGGCTACACCTTC. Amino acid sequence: CASSDSGTGIDGYTF.